The clone carrying this T cell receptor beta chain turned up a few times. The data originate from a study of cytomegalovirus exposure and HLA in healthy donors. Study-level information: Within the Caucasian-associated ancestry cluster were around 81% of the roughly 400 genotyped donors.

PCR used 60 Vbeta primers and 13 Jbeta primers. Sequencing was performed with immunoSEQ multiplex PCR; in TCRdb, only in-frame clones are kept and a portion is missing. The sample lists 110,000 to 150,000 clones; 82% were seen once. This receptor was taken from a woman aged 60-70 years in good health and CMV-seropositive. Sequencing input: PBMCs.

CDR3 sequence reads: CAISELSEQFF. Here the CDR3 DNA reads TGTGCCATCAGTGAGCTTAGTGAGCAGTTCTTC. The rearrangement links TRBV10-3 to TRBJ2-1; the D is unclear. V was shortened by 2 bases and J by 9 bases, with 5 bases between the two germline ends. The CDR3 has 11 residues. Germline values: CDR1 ENHRY, CDR2 SYGVKD.